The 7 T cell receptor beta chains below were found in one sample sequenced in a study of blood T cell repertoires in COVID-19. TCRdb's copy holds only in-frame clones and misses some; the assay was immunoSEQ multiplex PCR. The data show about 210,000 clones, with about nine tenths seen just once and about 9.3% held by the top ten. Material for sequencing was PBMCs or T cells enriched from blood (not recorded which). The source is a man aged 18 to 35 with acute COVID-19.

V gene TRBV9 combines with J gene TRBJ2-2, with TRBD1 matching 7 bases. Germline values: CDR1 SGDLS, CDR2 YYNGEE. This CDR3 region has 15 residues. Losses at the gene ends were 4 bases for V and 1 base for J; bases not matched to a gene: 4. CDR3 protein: CASSPWTGNTGELFF. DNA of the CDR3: TGTGCCAGCAGCCCCTGGACAGGGAACACCGGGGAGCTGTTTTTT.

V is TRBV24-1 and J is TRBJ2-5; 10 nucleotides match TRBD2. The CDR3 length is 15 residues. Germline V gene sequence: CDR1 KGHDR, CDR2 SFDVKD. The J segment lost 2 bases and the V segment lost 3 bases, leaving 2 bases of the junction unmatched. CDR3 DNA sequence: TGTGCCACCAGTGATGGGACTAGCGTACAAGAGACCCAGTACTTC. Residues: CATSDGTSVQETQYF.

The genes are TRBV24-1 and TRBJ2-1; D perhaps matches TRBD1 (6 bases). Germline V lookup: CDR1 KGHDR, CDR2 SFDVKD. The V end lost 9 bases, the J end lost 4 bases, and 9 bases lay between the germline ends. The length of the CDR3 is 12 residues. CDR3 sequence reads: CATGQLYNEQFF. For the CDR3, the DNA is TGTGCCACCGGACAGCTATACAATGAGCAGTTCTTC.

The CDR3 bases are TGTGCCAGCAGCCAAGACTGGACAGGGGGTTCACCCCTCCACTTT. Translating gives CASSQDWTGGSPLHF. This chain links TRBV3-1 (or the pseudogene TRBV3-2) with TRBJ1-6, with TRBD1 matching 10 bases. Germline-derived CDR1 and CDR2 are LGHDT and YNNKEL (reference sequence). V lost 0 bases and J lost 9; bases outside the gene matches: 2. The CDR3 extends over 15 amino acids.

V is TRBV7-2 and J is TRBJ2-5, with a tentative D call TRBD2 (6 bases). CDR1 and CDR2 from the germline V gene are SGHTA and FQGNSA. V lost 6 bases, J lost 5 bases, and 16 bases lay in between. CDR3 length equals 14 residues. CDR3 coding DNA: TGTGCCAGCAGAACAACGGGACTGCTTGAGACCCAGTACTTC. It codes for CASRTTGLLETQYF.

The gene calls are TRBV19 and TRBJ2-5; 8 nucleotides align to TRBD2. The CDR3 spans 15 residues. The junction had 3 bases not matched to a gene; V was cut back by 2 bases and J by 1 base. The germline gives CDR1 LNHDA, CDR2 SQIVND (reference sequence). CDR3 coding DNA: TGTGCCAGTAGTATATTAGCGGGATCCCAAGAGACCCAGTACTTC. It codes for CASSILAGSQETQYF.

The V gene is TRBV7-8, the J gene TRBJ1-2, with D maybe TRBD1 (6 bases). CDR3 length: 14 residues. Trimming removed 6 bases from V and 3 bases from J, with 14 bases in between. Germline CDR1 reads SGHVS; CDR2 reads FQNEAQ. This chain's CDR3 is CASSIQGLDYGYTF. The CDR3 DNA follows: TGTGCCAGCAGTATTCAGGGGCTCGACTATGGCTACACCTTC.